The present entry profiles one T cell receptor beta chain with its context. The antigen it binds to is not known. Per-base quality was not reported, and no clone a single base away is much larger than it. Using the deep immunoSEQ assay, TCR CDR3 regions were amplified from genomic DNA by multiplex PCR. Extracted genomic DNA from each cell subset was distributed evenly across all wells of several immunoSEQ 96-well plates, and each plate was treated as a replicate. For sorted subsets, 200 to 250 ng of genomic DNA, equivalent to roughly 30,000 T cell genomes, went into each replicate PCR. The purified libraries were quantified using a Qubit 3.0 fluorometer, sized with a Bioanalyzer 2100, and then quantified again using the KAPA Library Quantification kit. Each immunoSEQ 96-well plate was sequenced on its own single-read 150-cycle Illumina NextSeq 550 flow cell. Regarding the original processing steps: Because the immunoSEQ output held only junctional sequences and lacked quality scores, the filtering could not match the filtering applied to full-length reads. Sequences were annotated with PyIR, a Python wrapper for IgBLAST v1.9, using IMGT germline references to assign V/J genes and CDR3. Reads were removed for weak V/J assignments (E-value above 1e-6), missing CDR3, stop codons, out-of-frame junctions, or ambiguous translated residues. V3J clonotypes were defined by identical inferred V gene, J gene, and CDR3 amino acid sequence. Percentage overlap between repertoires was computed as shared unique clonotypes divided by the size of the smaller repertoire. Repertoire richness was assessed with RTK rarefaction, the Chao1 estimator, and Recon v2.1 estimates of unobserved clonotypes. Generation probabilities for all TCRbeta clonotypes obtained by the gDNA method from several donors were computed using OLGA. TCRdb's version of the immuneACCESS table is confined to in-frame rearrangements and falls short of the full clone set. An unresolved V gene accounts for under half of the shortfall where checked; the remainder is of unknown origin. The V and J calls and clone size are taken from that table; D and trimming were inferred from the DNA. The sample profile shows over a million clones; roughly 80% of them were found once. The ten top clones hold around 1.5% of the sample.

The data belong to a study of shared clonotypes between healthy human individuals (dated by TCRdb to 2018 to 2021). For the study in its entirety: The cohort comprised two women and three men aged 18 to 49 years. For each donor, CD4 naive and CD4 memory were each run on three plates, CD8 naive on two plates, and CD8 memory on one plate. Blood TCR repertoires of five healthy adults were deeply sequenced to estimate repertoire size and the extent of clonotype sharing between individuals. Different laboratories and diverse techniques were used to prepare libraries and sequence TCR repertoires, to increase sequencing depth and limit assay-specific biases. Between about 0.9 and 8.9 billion PBMCs per donor were obtained by leukapheresis. The full study reports these points: Even with the large sequencing depth, rarefaction of the sorted-subset datasets indicated that sequencing was incomplete. Sampling was restricted to blood, and TCR repertoires in tissue are likely to differ from TCR repertoires in blood. The genetic and exposure-history diversity represented was limited by the small number of donors. Naive subsets generally had larger estimated clonotype richness than memory subsets did. Across a handful of donors, about 4.5% of naive CD4, around 3.5% of naive CD8, 2% to 2.5% of memory CD4, and approximately 0.4% of memory CD8 clonotypes were shared. Pairwise subsampling indicated that sequencing depth was expected to affect the degree of clonotype sharing among donors. Compared with non-shared clonotypes, the clonotypes found in all four sorted-subset donors had higher generation probabilities.

The germline V gene (reference sequence) yields GTSNPN for CDR1 and SVGIG for CDR2. V and J are truncated by 4 bases and 3 bases respectively, leaving an intervening sequence of 13 bases. The cysteine opens and the phenylalanine closes a CDR3 of 13 amino acids. Just CDR3 DNA is preserved here, 39 bases in frame from base 1. The donors were healthy, HIV-negative adults with no recently reported acute infections or vaccinations. Every donor was a Caucasian adult residing in Nashville, Tennessee, USA. CD4+ T cells were enriched by magnetic negative selection; naive cells were then positively selected on CD45RA, and the negative fraction formed the memory subset. After blood collection by leukapheresis, PBMCs were isolated using Ficoll-Histopaque density gradient centrifugation and then cryopreserved in the vapor phase of liquid nitrogen. Purity and quantity of every magnetically sorted T cell population were checked by analytical flow cytometry. Each sorted fraction had its genomic DNA isolated and then quantified by UV absorbance on a Nanodrop 2000c.

The source is a man younger than 35 in good health. The sequencing sample was made of memory CD4+ T cells sorted from blood. This specimen's cell subset or site label, interpreted: CD45RA-negative fraction. The V gene is TRBV30 and the J gene is TRBJ2-7; the D element might be TRBD1 or TRBD2, as each aligns at 5 bases. The DNA reads as follows: TGTGCCTGGACTTCGGGACCCTACTACGAGCAGTACTTC. The encoded protein is CAWTSGPYYEQYF. The full variable domain, with segments outside the CDR3 supplied by the reference TRBV30 and TRBJ2-7 proteins, appears as SQTIHQWPATLVQPVGSPLSLECTVEGTSNPNLYWYRQAAGRGLQLLFYSVGIGQISSEVPQNLSASRPQDRQFILSSKKLLLSDSGFYLCAWTSGPYYEQYFGPGTRLTVT.